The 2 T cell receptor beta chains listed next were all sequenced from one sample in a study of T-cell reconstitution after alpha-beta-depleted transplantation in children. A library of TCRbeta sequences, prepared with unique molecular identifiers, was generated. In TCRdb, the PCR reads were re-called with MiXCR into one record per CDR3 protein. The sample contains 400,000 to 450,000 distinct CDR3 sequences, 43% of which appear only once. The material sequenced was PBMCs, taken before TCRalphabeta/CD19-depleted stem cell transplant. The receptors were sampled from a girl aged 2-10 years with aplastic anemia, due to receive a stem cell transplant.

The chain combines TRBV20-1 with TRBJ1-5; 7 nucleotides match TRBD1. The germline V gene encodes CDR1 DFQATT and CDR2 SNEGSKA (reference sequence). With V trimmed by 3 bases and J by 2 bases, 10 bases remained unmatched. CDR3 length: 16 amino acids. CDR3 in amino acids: CSASPRGEYGNQPQHF. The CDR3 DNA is TGCAGTGCTAGTCCCAGGGGGGAGTACGGCAATCAGCCCCAGCATTTT.

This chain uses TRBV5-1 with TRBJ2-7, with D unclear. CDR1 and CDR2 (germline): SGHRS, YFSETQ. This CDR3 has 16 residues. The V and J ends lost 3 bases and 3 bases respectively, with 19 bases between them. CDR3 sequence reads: CASSSLPTIGYYEQYF. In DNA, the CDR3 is TGCGCCAGCAGCTCACTCCCAACGATAGGGTACTACGAGCAGTACTTC.